The present T cell receptor (beta chain) was sequenced within a study of early T cells in non-severe SARS-CoV-2 infection. Regarding the study as a whole: Private and CD4 specificities were missed by VDJdb matching, which favored anti-spike CD8 responses.

V was pared by 1 base and J by 8 bases, with 9 bases of the junction left unmatched. Germline V gene lookup returns CDR1 SGHTA and CDR2 FQGNSA. The CDR3 runs 15 residues. Remarks on this clonotype: The antigen is not known.

TCRdb ran MiXCR on the 5' RACE reads and lists one entry per CDR3 protein. The table has 80,000 to 95,000 distinct CDR3 sequences, around a sixth seen once. The V gene is TRBV7-2, the J gene TRBJ2-5; 8 nucleotides line up with TRBD1. The sequence was collected from an adult who was a healthcare worker with PCR-confirmed SARS-CoV-2 infection or an uninfected control (not recorded which). Sequencing was performed on whole blood, taken at baseline. The CDR3 spells CASSLDVTGVLTQYF. The CDR3 nucleotides read TGTGCCAGCAGCTTAGACGTGACAGGGGTTCTCACCCAGTACTTC. Looking up the rest from reference TRBV7-2 and TRBJ2-5 gives the full variable domain: GAGVSQSPSNKVTEKGKDVELRCDPISGHTALYWYRQSLGQGLEFLIYFQGNSAPDKSGLPSDRFSAERTGGSVSTLTIQRTQQEDSAVYLCASSLDVTGVLTQYFGPGTRLLVL.